Detailed here is one TCR beta chain. The antigen is unknown. The source of the sample is a study of T cells after posttransplantation cyclophosphamide. The CDR3 loop spans 14 amino acids. J gave up 4 bases and V 6 bases, and 7 bases lay outside the gene matches. CDR1 and CDR2 from the germline V gene are SNHLY and FYNNEI. Busulfan-fludarabine conditioning, marrow transplant, and cyclophosphamide on days +3 and +4 were administered. Profiled with immunoSEQ multiplex PCR; TCRdb holds only in-frame clones, not every one. The repertoire has about 11,000 clones, just under 85% of them found once; the top ten carry 15%. Study-wide results and limits: After PTCy, TRB diversity resembled that of CNI/methotrexate controls. Tissue-infiltrating T cells from skin or gut overlapped little with blood T cells.

The input for sequencing was PBMCs, taken 1755 days after allogeneic stem cell transplant with posttransplant cyclophosphamide. The V and J genes are TRBV2 and TRBJ1-1, with 8 bases identical to TRBD1. The source is a female patient aged 50-59 years who received an allogeneic stem cell transplant from a related donor, was CMV-positive, and had no GVHD. Some T cells here may be from the graft donor. The DNA for the CDR3 is TGTGCCAGCAGGTTAGGACAGGGCTTCACTGAAGCTTTCTTT. Protein: CASRLGQGFTEAFF.